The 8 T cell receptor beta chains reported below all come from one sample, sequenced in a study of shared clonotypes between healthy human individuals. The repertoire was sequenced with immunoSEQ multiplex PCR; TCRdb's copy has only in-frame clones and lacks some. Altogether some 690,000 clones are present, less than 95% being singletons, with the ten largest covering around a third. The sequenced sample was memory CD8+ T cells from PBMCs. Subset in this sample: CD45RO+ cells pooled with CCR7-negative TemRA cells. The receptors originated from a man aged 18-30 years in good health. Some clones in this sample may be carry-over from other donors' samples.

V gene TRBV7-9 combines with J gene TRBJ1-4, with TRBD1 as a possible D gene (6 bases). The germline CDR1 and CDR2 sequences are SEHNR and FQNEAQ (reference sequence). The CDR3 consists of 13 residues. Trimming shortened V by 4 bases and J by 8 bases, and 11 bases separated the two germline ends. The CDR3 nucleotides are TGTGCCAGCAGCTGGAAGGGGGGGGAAAAACTGTTTTTT. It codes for CASSWKGGEKLFF. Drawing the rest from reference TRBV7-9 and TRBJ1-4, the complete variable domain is DTGVSQNPRHKITKRGQNVTFRCDPISEHNRLYWYRQTLGQGPEFLTYFQNEAQLEKSRLLSDRFSAERPKGSFSTLEIQRTEQGDSAMYLCASSWKGGEKLFFGSGTQLSVL.

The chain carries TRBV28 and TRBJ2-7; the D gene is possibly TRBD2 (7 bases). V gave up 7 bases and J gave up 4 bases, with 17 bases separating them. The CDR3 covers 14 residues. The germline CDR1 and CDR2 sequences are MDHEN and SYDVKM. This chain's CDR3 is CASILRGAGYEQYF. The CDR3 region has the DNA TGTGCCAGCATCCTCCGGGGGGCGGGGTACGAGCAGTACTTC.

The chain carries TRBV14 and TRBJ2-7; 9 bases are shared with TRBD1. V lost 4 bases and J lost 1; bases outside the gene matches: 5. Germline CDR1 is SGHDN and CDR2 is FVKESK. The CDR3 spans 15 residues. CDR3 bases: TGTGCCAGCAGCCTCTACAGGGGGCCATCCTACGAGCAGTACTTC. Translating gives CASSLYRGPSYEQYF.

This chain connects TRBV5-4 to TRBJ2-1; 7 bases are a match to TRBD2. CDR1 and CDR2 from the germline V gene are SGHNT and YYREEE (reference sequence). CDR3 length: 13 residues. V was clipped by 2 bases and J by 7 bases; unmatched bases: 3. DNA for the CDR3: TGTGCCAGCAGCTTAGGCGGGAGAAATGAGCAGTTCTTC. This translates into CASSLGGRNEQFF. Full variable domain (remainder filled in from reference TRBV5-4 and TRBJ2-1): ETGVTQSPTHLIKTRGQQVTLRCSSQSGHNTVSWYQQALGQGPQFIFQYYREEENGRGNFPPRFSGLQFPNYSSELNVNALELDDSALYLCASSLGGRNEQFFGPGTRLTVL.

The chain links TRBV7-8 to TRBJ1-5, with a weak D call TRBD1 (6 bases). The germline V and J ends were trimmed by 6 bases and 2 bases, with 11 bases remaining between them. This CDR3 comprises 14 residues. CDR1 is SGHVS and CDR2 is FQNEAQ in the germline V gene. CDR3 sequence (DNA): TGTGCCAGCAGTCCGGGGGCGGGCAATCAGCCCCAGCATTTT. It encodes CASSPGAGNQPQHF.

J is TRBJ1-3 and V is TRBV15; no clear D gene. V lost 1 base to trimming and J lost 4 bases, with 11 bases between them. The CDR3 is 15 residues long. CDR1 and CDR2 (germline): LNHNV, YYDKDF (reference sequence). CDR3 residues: CATSRARGSGNTIYF. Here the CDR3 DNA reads TGTGCCACCAGCAGAGCGAGAGGGTCGGGAAACACCATATATTTT.

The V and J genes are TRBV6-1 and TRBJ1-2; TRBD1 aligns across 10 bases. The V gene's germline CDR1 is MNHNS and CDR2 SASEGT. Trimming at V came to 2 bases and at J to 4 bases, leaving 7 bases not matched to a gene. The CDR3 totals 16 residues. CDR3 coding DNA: TGTGCCAGCAGTGAATCGGGGACAGGGGCTGGCTATGGCTACACCTTC. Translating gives CASSESGTGAGYGYTF.

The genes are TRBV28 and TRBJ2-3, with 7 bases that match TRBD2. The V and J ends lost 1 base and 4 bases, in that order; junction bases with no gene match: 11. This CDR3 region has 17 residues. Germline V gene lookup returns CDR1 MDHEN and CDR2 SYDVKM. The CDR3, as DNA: TGTGCCAGCAGTTTATTTGGGGCGGGAGTGGATTCAGATACGCAGTATTTT. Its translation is CASSLFGAGVDSDTQYF.